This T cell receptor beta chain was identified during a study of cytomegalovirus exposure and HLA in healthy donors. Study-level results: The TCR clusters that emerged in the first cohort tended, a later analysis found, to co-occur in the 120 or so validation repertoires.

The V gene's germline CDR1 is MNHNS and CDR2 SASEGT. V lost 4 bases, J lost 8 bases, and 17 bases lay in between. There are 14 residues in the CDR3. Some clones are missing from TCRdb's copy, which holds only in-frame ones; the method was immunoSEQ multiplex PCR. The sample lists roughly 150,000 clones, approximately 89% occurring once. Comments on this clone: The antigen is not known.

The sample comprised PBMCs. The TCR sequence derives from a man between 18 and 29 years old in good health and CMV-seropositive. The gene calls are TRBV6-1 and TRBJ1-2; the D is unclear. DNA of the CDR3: TGTGCCAGCAGTGGCTGGCGGGGTGTGCGGGGCTACACCTTC. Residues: CASSGWRGVRGYTF.